Shown below are 26 T cell receptor beta chains from a single sample sequenced in a study of blood T cell repertoires in COVID-19. Only in-frame clones appear in the TCRdb table, and some are missing; sequencing was by immunoSEQ multiplex PCR. The sample includes roughly 260,000 clones, 87% of them seen just once. Sequenced sample: peripheral blood. The receptors were sampled from a woman aged 50 to 60 with acute or convalescent COVID-19.

J is TRBJ2-3 and V is TRBV28, with 9 bases matching TRBD1. The CDR3 sequence is 14 residues long. CDR1 is MDHEN and CDR2 is SYDVKM in the germline V gene. Trimming removed 4 bases from V and 3 bases from J; junction bases left unmatched: 2. The DNA of the CDR3 is TGTGCCAGCAGTTCCGGACAGGGGACAGATACGCAGTATTTT. Residues: CASSSGQGTDTQYF.

The chain is built from TRBV27 and TRBJ2-7; 10 bases are shared with TRBD1. This CDR3 is built from 14 residues. The ends lost 5 bases at V and 6 bases at J; junction bases unmatched: 7. Per germline, CDR1 MNHEY and CDR2 SMNVEV (reference sequence). CDR3 in amino acids: CASSPRDRGLEQYF. In DNA, the CDR3 is TGTGCCAGCAGTCCCCGGGACAGGGGCCTCGAGCAGTACTTC.

CDR3 region: CASSPQGSTEAFF. DNA of the CDR3: TGTGCCAGCAGCCCACAGGGTTCCACTGAAGCTTTCTTT. The V gene is TRBV11-2, the J gene TRBJ1-1, with D perhaps matching TRBD1 (6 bases). The length of the CDR3 is 13 residues. Germline CDR1 reads SGHAT; CDR2 reads FQNNGV. V was clipped by 5 bases and J by 4 bases, with 11 bases between them. The full variable domain, rest sourced from reference TRBV11-2 and TRBJ1-1, is EAGVAQSPRYKIIEKRQSVAFWCNPISGHATLYWYQQILGQGPKLLIQFQNNGVVDDSQLPKDRFSAERLKGVDSTLKIQPAKLEDSAVYLCASSPQGSTEAFFGQGTRLTVV.

The rearrangement joins TRBV7-2 to TRBJ2-7; tentative D call: TRBD2 (6 bases). The CDR3 is 15 residues long. Trimming took 5 bases from V and 1 from J, leaving 15 bases between them. The germline V gene has CDR1 SGHTA and CDR2 FQGNSA. The CDR3 loop is CASSPTRDFSYEQYF. The CDR3 coding sequence is TGTGCCAGCAGCCCCACTCGGGACTTTTCCTACGAGCAGTACTTC.

This clone showed up just once. The V call is TRBV5-4, the J call TRBJ2-7, with a possible D match to TRBD1 (6 bases). The ends were cut back, 4 bases at V and 1 base at J, with 15 bases in the middle. The germline gives CDR1 SGHNT, CDR2 YYREEE (reference sequence). This CDR3 is 15 amino acids long. The CDR3 bases are TGTGCCAGCAGCCCGGTCCAGGGGACATCCTACGAGCAGTACTTC. Protein product: CASSPVQGTSYEQYF.

This chain uses TRBV2 with TRBJ1-6; 12 nucleotides agree with TRBD1. CDR1 and CDR2 from the germline V gene are SNHLY and FYNNEI. This CDR3 has 15 amino acids. V gave up 8 bases and J gave up 10 bases; unmatched junction bases: 9. CDR3 in amino acids: CASAWDRGRLSPLHF. The DNA of the CDR3 is TGTGCCAGCGCGTGGGACAGGGGGCGTTTGTCACCCCTCCACTTT.

The rearrangement links TRBV20-1 to TRBJ2-7; 13 positions agree with TRBD2. The CDR3 is 16 amino acids. Losses at the gene ends were 3 bases for V and 3 bases for J; bases not matched to a gene: 8. CDR1 DFQATT and CDR2 SNEGSKA come from the germline V gene (reference sequence). CDR3 coding DNA: TGCAGTGCTAGTGAGAGGAGGACTAGCGGGGGCTACGAGCAGTACTTC. This gives the protein CSASERRTSGGYEQYF.

The sample holds a few counts of this clone. This same CDR3 is encoded by further DNA sequences in the sample. This chain connects TRBV25-1 to TRBJ2-7, with 13 bases fitting TRBD2. The V gene end was trimmed by 5 bases and the J gene end by 3 bases; junction bases not matched to a gene: 1. In germline, CDR1 is MGHDK, CDR2 SYGVNS. This CDR3 has 14 amino acids. CDR3: CASSRTSGSYEQYF. The DNA for the CDR3 is TGTGCCAGCAGTCGGACTAGCGGGAGCTACGAGCAGTACTTC.

J is TRBJ2-2 and V is TRBV29-1; 7 bases agree with TRBD2. Germline trimming cut 4 bases from V and 1 base from J; bases unmatched to any gene: 9. The V gene's germline CDR1 is SQVTM and CDR2 ANQGSEA. The CDR3 totals 16 residues. Written as DNA, the CDR3 is TGCAGCGTTGTTGGCGGGAGCTCTTGGAACACCGGGGAGCTGTTTTTT. Translating gives CSVVGGSSWNTGELFF.

The chain joins TRBV27 to TRBJ1-1; TRBD1 matches at 9 bases. Germline CDR1 and CDR2: MNHEY and SMNVEV (reference sequence). V was clipped by 5 bases and J by 1 base; unmatched bases: 2. The CDR3 contains 14 residues. CDR3 in amino acids: CASSKQGANTEAFF. CDR3 DNA sequence: TGTGCCAGCAGTAAACAGGGGGCGAACACTGAAGCTTTCTTT.

The DNA for the CDR3 is TGTGCCAGCAGCACGACTAGCGGGATAGCGAGGGGGTACGAGCAGTACTTC. Translating gives CASSTTSGIARGYEQYF. The V and J genes are TRBV7-9 and TRBJ2-7, with 11 bases that match TRBD2. The length of the CDR3 is 17 residues. CDR1 is SEHNR, CDR2 FQNEAQ, per germline (reference sequence). V trimming: 5 bases; J trimming: 4 bases; junction bases outside the gene matches: 13.

The rearrangement joins TRBV3-1 (or the pseudogene TRBV3-2) to TRBJ2-7, with 9 bases matching TRBD2. The CDR3 sequence is 14 residues long. CDR1 and CDR2 (germline): LGHDT, YNNKEL (reference sequence). The V and J ends lost 1 base and 6 bases, in that order; junction bases with no gene match: 4. The CDR3 DNA is TGTGCCAGCAGCCAAGGCGGGAGGGCCGCCGAGCAGTACTTC. Its protein product is CASSQGGRAAEQYF.

This chain uses TRBV19 with TRBJ2-7; 13 positions agree with TRBD2. Germline CDR1 and CDR2: LNHDA and SQIVND (reference sequence). The CDR3 length is 16 residues. V lost 6 bases and J lost 6; bases outside the gene matches: 11. CDR3 nucleotide sequence: TGTGCCAGTAGCTCGAGCCGGACTAGCGGGAGTGGCGAGCAGTACTTC. It encodes CASSSSRTSGSGEQYF.

The chain has TRBV7-2 and TRBJ2-1; 11 nucleotides align to TRBD2. Looked up from germline, CDR1 is SGHTA and CDR2 is FQGNSA. The CDR3 has 18 residues. V lost 5 bases, J lost 0 bases, and 9 bases stayed unmatched. CDR3 coding DNA: TGTGCCAGCAGCCTAAATAGCGGGAGGGCCCTCTCCTACAATGAGCAGTTCTTC. It is translated as CASSLNSGRALSYNEQFF.

This chain joins TRBV18 and TRBJ1-4; D is ambiguous. This CDR3 region has 15 residues. CDR1 and CDR2 (germline): KGHSH, LQKENI. V was pared by 2 bases and J by 8 bases, with 15 bases between. The CDR3 loop is CASSPEPHRGEKLFF. In DNA form, the CDR3 reads TGTGCCAGCTCACCAGAGCCCCACAGAGGGGAAAAACTGTTTTTT.

The CDR3 DNA is TGTGCCAGCAGTTTTCCTTTAACTCGCCCCGGGGACGGGAGGGAGCAGTACTTC. It encodes CASSFPLTRPGDGREQYF. V is TRBV28 and J is TRBJ2-7; 7 bases fit TRBD2. The CDR3 spans 18 residues. With V trimmed by 3 bases and J by 7 bases, 21 bases remained unmatched. Per the germline V gene, CDR1 is MDHEN and CDR2 is SYDVKM.

A single count supports this clone. The gene calls are TRBV6-5 and TRBJ1-1, with 7 bases identical to TRBD1. J gave up 8 bases and V 7 bases, and 10 bases lay outside the gene matches. In germline, CDR1 is MNHEY, CDR2 SVGAGI. The CDR3 extends over 13 amino acids. CDR3 sequence: CASTRHRGEEAFF. CDR3 nucleotide sequence: TGTGCCAGCACCCGGCACAGGGGCGAGGAAGCTTTCTTT.

This clone was seen only once. This chain uses TRBV10-3 with TRBJ2-3, with 10 bases fitting TRBD2. Germline CDR1 and CDR2: ENHRY and SYGVKD. V shed 3 bases, J shed 6 bases, and the junction held 3 bases outside the gene matches. CDR3 size: 14 residues. The CDR3 sequence is CAISDSGRPDTQYF. The CDR3 DNA reads TGTGCCATCAGTGATAGCGGGAGGCCGGATACGCAGTATTTT.

The V call is TRBV5-1, the J call TRBJ2-5; the match to TRBD2 covers 13 bases. V lost 4 bases and J lost 0; bases outside the gene matches: 3. CDR3 size: 16 residues. CDR1 and CDR2 (germline): SGHRS, YFSETQ. CDR3 in amino acids: CASSLGTSGNQETQYF. The CDR3 bases are TGCGCCAGCAGCCTCGGGACTAGCGGGAACCAAGAGACCCAGTACTTC. Filled out from reference TRBV5-1 and TRBJ2-5, the complete variable domain reads KAGVTQTPRYLIKTRGQQVTLSCSPISGHRSVSWYQQTPGQGLQFLFEYFSETQRNKGNFPGRFSGRQFSNSRSEMNVSTLELGDSALYLCASSLGTSGNQETQYFGPGTRLLVL.

The chain recombines TRBV28 with TRBJ1-5; 10 nucleotides match TRBD1. The CDR3 consists of 16 residues. The V segment lost 3 bases and the J segment 8 bases; nucleotides outside the gene matches: 10. Per germline, CDR1 MDHEN and CDR2 SYDVKM. CDR3 sequence: CASSFLGQGTVKPQHF. In nucleotides, the CDR3 is TGTGCCAGCAGTTTTTTGGGACAGGGGACGGTGAAGCCCCAGCATTTT.

The genes are TRBV7-2 and TRBJ1-2; D is perhaps TRBD1 (5 bases). This CDR3 is built from 14 residues. Germline CDR1 is SGHTA and CDR2 is FQGNSA. Trimming cost V 1 base and J 4 bases, with 10 bases left between them. CDR3 coding DNA: TGTGCCAGCAGCTTAGGGGCAAGGGGCTATGGCTACACCTTC. Its translation is CASSLGARGYGYTF.

This clone was found once. The chain joins TRBV5-1 to TRBJ2-1, with D perhaps matching TRBD1 (5 bases). From germline, CDR1 is SGHRS and CDR2 YFSETQ. The CDR3 runs to 17 residues. V was pared by 10 bases and J by 4 bases, with 27 bases between. Here the CDR3 DNA reads TGCGCCGGCCCGTCCTTCGGTAGACAGAAAATGTACAATGAGCAGTTCTTC. Protein product: CAGPSFGRQKMYNEQFF. Full variable domain (missing parts from reference TRBV5-1 and TRBJ2-1): KAGVTQTPRYLIKTRGQQVTLSCSPISGHRSVSWYQQTPGQGLQFLFEYFSETQRNKGNFPGRFSGRQFSNSRSEMNVSTLELGDSALYLCAGPSFGRQKMYNEQFFGPGTRLTVL.

The rearrangement links TRBV20-1 to TRBJ2-1; 9 positions agree with TRBD2. V shed 6 bases, J shed 10 bases, and the junction held 4 bases outside the gene matches. From germline, CDR1 is DFQATT and CDR2 SNEGSKA (reference sequence). CDR3 length: 11 amino acids. CDR3 sequence reads: CSAEGLAEQFF. The DNA of the CDR3 is TGCAGTGCAGAGGGACTAGCCGAGCAGTTCTTC.

This chain connects TRBV24-1 to TRBJ2-7; 8 bases match TRBD2. There are 18 residues in the CDR3. After removal of 4 bases from V and 1 base from J, the junction contained 14 bases not matched to a gene. Germline V gene data show CDR1 as KGHDR and CDR2 as SFDVKD. This chain's CDR3 is CATSDPNPPGLGSYEQYF. The CDR3 region has the DNA TGTGCCACCAGTGACCCTAACCCCCCGGGACTAGGATCCTACGAGCAGTACTTC.

J is TRBJ2-1 and V is TRBV23-1, with D perhaps matching TRBD1 (6 bases). TRBV23-1 is designated an ORF whose function remains uncertain. The CDR3 consists of 16 residues. V was trimmed by 2 bases and J by 0 bases, leaving 11 bases between them. The CDR3 here is CASSQTGHRSYNEQFF. CDR3 bases: TGCGCCAGCAGTCAAACGGGACACCGCTCCTACAATGAGCAGTTCTTC.

The J gene is TRBJ2-3, the V gene TRBV24-1; tentative D call: TRBD1 (6 bases). The CDR3 is made up of 13 amino acids. Trimming pared 5 bases from V and 5 bases from J, leaving 10 bases between. The germline V gene has CDR1 KGHDR and CDR2 SFDVKD. CDR3 bases: TGTGCCACCAGTGGTAGGGACAAAGATACGCAGTATTTT. This translates into CATSGRDKDTQYF.